Below are 14 T cell receptor beta chains sequenced from a single sample in a study of CD8 T cells in ankylosing spondylitis. TCRdb re-derived calls from the 5' RACE reads in MiXCR, one entry per CDR3 protein. The table shows more than 600,000 distinct CDR3 sequences, with around 19% occurring only once. These receptors have no known antigen. Study results and caveats: Seemingly distinctive of ankylosing spondylitis blood was a TCR beta motif formed by eight highly homologous variants.

The sequenced sample was blood, either unsorted or a sorted T cell fraction (not recorded which). The receptors come from a male donor with ankylosing spondylitis.

CDR3 in DNA: TGCAGTGCCTCCGGGACAGCACAAGAGACCCAGTACTTC. It specifies CSASGTAQETQYF. V and J are TRBV20-1 and TRBJ2-5; TRBD1 agrees at 7 bases. Germline V lookup: CDR1 DFQATT, CDR2 SNEGSKA (reference sequence). CDR3 length: 13 amino acids. V shed 6 bases, J shed 2 bases, and the junction held 6 bases outside the gene matches.

This chain joins TRBV7-6 and TRBJ2-7; D perhaps matches TRBD2 (5 bases). This CDR3 spans 15 amino acids. In germline, CDR1 is SGHVS, CDR2 FNYEAQ. Deletions cut 2 bases from V and 0 bases from J, with 11 bases between. The DNA of the CDR3 is TGTGCCAGCAGCTTATACGAAGGGAGCTCCTACGAGCAGTACTTC. This sequence encodes CASSLYEGSSYEQYF.

The genes are TRBV3-1 and TRBJ1-5, with unresolved D. V was trimmed by 3 bases and J by 2 bases, leaving 8 bases between them. Germline V CDR1 and CDR2: LGHDT, YNNKEL (reference sequence). The CDR3 is 14 amino acids. Here the CDR3 reads CASSQGFGNQPQHF. CDR3 nucleotides: TGTGCCAGCAGCCAGGGTTTCGGCAATCAGCCCCAGCATTTT.

This chain connects TRBV7-9 to TRBJ2-5; D uncertain. CDR3 size: 14 residues. V was shortened by 2 bases and J by 5 bases, with 12 bases between the two germline ends. The germline CDR1 and CDR2 sequences are SEHNR and FQNEAQ (reference sequence). CDR3 residues: CASSLLDARETQYF. Written as DNA, the CDR3 is TGTGCCAGCAGCTTACTGGACGCCAGGGAGACCCAGTACTTC.

The table lists this clonotype with many counts. The V and J genes are TRBV29-1 and TRBJ2-5; D gene ambiguous. CDR1 and CDR2 (germline): SQVTM, ANQGSEA. V was shortened by 8 bases and J by 5 bases, with 15 bases between the two germline ends. CDR3 length equals 12 residues. The DNA of the CDR3 is TGCAGCTCGAGGACCGTGGGGGAGACCCAGTACTTC. This sequence encodes CSSRTVGETQYF.

The genes are TRBV27 and TRBJ2-7; D perhaps matches TRBD2 (6 bases). V was clipped by 2 bases and J by 2 bases, with 16 bases between them. The CDR3 has 16 residues. Germline assignment: CDR1 MNHEY and CDR2 SMNVEV (reference sequence). The chain's CDR3 is CASSLDGGALTYEQYF. The CDR3 DNA reads as TGTGCCAGCAGTTTAGACGGGGGTGCTCTAACCTACGAGCAGTACTTC.

V usage is TRBV5-1 and J usage is TRBJ1-2; tentatively, D is TRBD1 (5 bases). Per the germline V gene, CDR1 is SGHRS and CDR2 is YFSETQ. V lost 4 bases, J lost 5 bases, and 18 bases lay in between. The CDR3 spans 15 residues. CDR3 protein: CASSPGRGLRYGYTF. The CDR3 DNA follows: TGCGCCAGCAGCCCTGGCCGGGGACTCAGATATGGCTACACCTTC.

This clonotype has only a few counts. The V gene is TRBV29-1, the J gene TRBJ2-7; the match to TRBD1 covers 8 bases. The V segment lost 4 bases and the J segment 4 bases; nucleotides outside the gene matches: 12. Germline V CDR1 and CDR2: SQVTM, ANQGSEA. There are 15 residues in the CDR3. In DNA, the CDR3 is TGCAGCGTTGTACCGCCGGGACAGGCATTTTACGAGCAGTACTTC. The encoded protein is CSVVPPGQAFYEQYF.

Concerning this clonotype: Relative to the germline gene, one junction end is altered; a read error may explain this. The CDR3 here is CASSLGGDPHF. In nucleotides, the CDR3 is TGTGCCAGCAGCTTAGGGGGGGACCCCCACTTC. The chain couples TRBV7-2 to TRBJ2-5; weak D call: TRBD2 (6 bases). This CDR3 is built from 11 residues. CDR1 and CDR2 from the germline V gene are SGHTA and FQGNSA.

V and J are TRBV5-4 and TRBJ1-4; tentative D call: TRBD1 (6 bases). The CDR3 totals 14 residues. The V end was cut by 3 bases, the J end by 4 bases, with 10 bases between. Germline values: CDR1 SGHNT, CDR2 YYREEE (reference sequence). DNA of the CDR3: TGTGCCAGCAGCTCGGCAGGGGTTAATGAAAAACTGTTTTTT. Translating it yields CASSSAGVNEKLFF.

The V gene is TRBV3-1, the J gene TRBJ2-2; D is possibly TRBD2 (6 bases). V was cut by 1 base and J by 11 bases, with 11 bases left in between. The CDR3 covers 13 residues. Per germline, CDR1 LGHDT and CDR2 YNNKEL (reference sequence). CDR3 sequence (DNA): TGTGCCAGCAGCCAAGTAGATAGCGGCGAGCTGTTTTTT. The encoded protein is CASSQVDSGELFF.

The J gene is TRBJ1-3, the V gene TRBV4-1; no reliable D call. Germline CDR1 reads MGHRA; CDR2 reads YSYEKL. The V and J ends lost 1 base and 0 bases respectively, with 13 bases between them. There are 17 residues in the CDR3. The CDR3 loop is CASSQVTPPSSGNTIYF. The CDR3 coding sequence is TGCGCCAGCAGCCAAGTGACACCTCCGAGCTCTGGAAACACCATATATTTT.

The chain is built from TRBV12-5 and TRBJ2-3; the D gene is possibly TRBD1 (6 bases). This CDR3 region has 13 residues. Germline V gene sequence: CDR1 LGHNT, CDR2 FRNRAP. V lost 7 bases and J lost 4, with 12 bases in between. CDR3 region: CASAKSGADTQYF. Here the CDR3 DNA reads TGTGCTAGTGCCAAATCAGGGGCAGATACGCAGTATTTT.

The gene calls are TRBV4-1 and TRBJ2-7, with 9 bases lining up with TRBD2. V trimming: 0 bases; J trimming: 2 bases; junction bases outside the gene matches: 8. The germline CDR1 and CDR2 sequences are MGHRA and YSYEKL. The CDR3 has 17 amino acids. In DNA form, the CDR3 reads TGCGCCAGCAGCCAAGAGTCCCTAGCGGGGAGTCCCTACGAGCAGTACTTC. As protein: CASSQESLAGSPYEQYF.